This entry lists 14 T cell receptor beta chains sequenced from one sample in a study of blood T cell repertoires in COVID-19. Method: immunoSEQ multiplex PCR; TCRdb's copy keeps in-frame clones and lacks some. The table shows roughly 200,000 clones, with approximately 88% occurring only once. Sample: peripheral blood. These receptors were taken from a woman aged 35 to 49 with COVID-19, enrolled during active disease.

The J gene is TRBJ1-4, the V gene TRBV10-1; D is undetermined. This CDR3 is 14 amino acids long. The V end lost 5 bases, the J end lost 0 bases, and 7 bases lay between the germline ends. CDR1 and CDR2 (germline): WNHNN, SYGVQD (reference sequence). DNA for the CDR3: TGCGCCAGCAGTACAGCCTCAACTAATGAAAAACTGTTTTTT. The encoded protein is CASSTASTNEKLFF.

The rearrangement uses TRBV24-1 and TRBJ1-5, with TRBD1 as a possible D gene (5 bases). Germline lookup yields CDR1 KGHDR and CDR2 SFDVKD. Trimming took 6 bases from V and 7 from J, leaving 12 bases between them. This CDR3 region has 13 residues. CDR3 sequence reads: CATSLAGNQPQHF. CDR3 DNA sequence: TGTGCCACCAGTCTGGCAGGGAACCAGCCCCAGCATTTT.

The rearrangement joins TRBV4-1 to TRBJ1-1; 7 nucleotides line up with TRBD1. The J segment lost 6 bases and the V segment lost 1 base, leaving 5 bases of the junction unmatched. CDR1 is MGHRA and CDR2 is YSYEKL in the germline V gene. The CDR3 has 14 residues. This CDR3 is CASSQGGQVPEAFF. CDR3 DNA: TGCGCCAGCAGCCAAGGAGGACAGGTCCCTGAAGCTTTCTTT.

The rearrangement joins TRBV15 to TRBJ2-5, with 7 nucleotides matching TRBD2. CDR3 length equals 15 residues. V lost 1 base and J lost 4; bases outside the gene matches: 6. Germline V gene data show CDR1 as LNHNV and CDR2 as YYDKDF (reference sequence). The CDR3, as DNA: TGTGCCACCAGCAGAGGTGGGGAGGGCGCAGAGACCCAGTACTTC. Protein: CATSRGGEGAETQYF.

This rearrangement joins TRBV7-9 to TRBJ2-1; 10 bases fit TRBD2. The germline CDR1 and CDR2 sequences are SEHNR and FQNEAQ (reference sequence). Unmatched junction bases numbered 4, after V lost 3 bases and J lost 2 bases. The CDR3 extends over 16 amino acids. The CDR3: CASSFLAGGTYNEQFF. The CDR3 DNA sequence: TGTGCCAGCAGCTTCTTAGCGGGGGGCACCTACAATGAGCAGTTCTTC.

This sequence joins TRBV3-1 (or the pseudogene TRBV3-2) and TRBJ2-1, with D possibly being TRBD1 (6 bases). The CDR3 is 16 amino acids. Trimming stripped 3 bases from V and 9 bases from J, with 21 bases between. Germline loops: CDR1 LGHDT, CDR2 YNNKEL (reference sequence). The CDR3 reads CASSQPPGTWRGEQFF. The CDR3 nucleotides read TGTGCCAGCAGCCAGCCCCCCGGGACATGGCGAGGTGAGCAGTTCTTC.

The V and J genes are TRBV9 and TRBJ2-7, with D maybe TRBD2 (6 bases). Trimming took 3 bases from V and 7 from J, leaving 17 bases between them. CDR3 size: 14 residues. Germline V gives CDR1 SGDLS, CDR2 YYNGEE. CDR3 nucleotides: TGTGCCAGCAGCGCCCTAGACAGTCGGGGGGAGCAGTACTTC. This gives the protein CASSALDSRGEQYF.

The chain combines TRBV24-1 with TRBJ1-1; D is ambiguous. The CDR3 loop spans 14 amino acids. Trimming stripped 9 bases from V and 1 base from J, with 14 bases between. The germline V gene has CDR1 KGHDR and CDR2 SFDVKD. The CDR3 DNA reads TGTGCCACCTCCCCTCTTAGCTCGAACACTGAAGCTTTCTTT. It specifies CATSPLSSNTEAFF.

The gene calls are TRBV6-4 and TRBJ1-2; 8 nucleotides align to TRBD1. CDR1 is MRHNA, CDR2 SNTAGT, per germline. The V segment lost 6 bases and the J segment 4 bases; nucleotides outside the gene matches: 7. The length of the CDR3 is 14 residues. CDR3 amino acids: CASSSGGEGYGYTF. The DNA of the CDR3 is TGTGCCAGCAGCTCAGGGGGCGAGGGCTATGGCTACACCTTC.

Only a few counts were recorded for this clone. The V and J genes are TRBV14 and TRBJ2-3; possible D gene TRBD2, 6 bases. The CDR3 has 16 residues. Germline V lookup: CDR1 SGHDN, CDR2 FVKESK. Trimming removed 4 bases at V and 0 bases at J, with 14 bases between. CDR3 nucleotide sequence: TGTGCCAGCAGCCTCCTAGGAGGGTCCAGCACAGATACGCAGTATTTT. Amino acid sequence: CASSLLGGSSTDTQYF.

This rearrangement joins TRBV7-8 to TRBJ2-3, with D possibly being TRBD2 (6 bases). Germline CDR1 SGHVS, CDR2 FQNEAQ. CDR3 size: 17 residues. V lost 1 base, J lost 1 base, and 15 bases lay in between. CDR3 DNA: TGTGCCAGCAGCTTAGTCCTTCCGGGACTCGGCACAGATACGCAGTATTTT. This sequence encodes CASSLVLPGLGTDTQYF.

The chain uses TRBV13 and TRBJ1-1; D is undetermined. The germline V gene encodes CDR1 PRHDT and CDR2 FYEKMQ (reference sequence). V lost 3 bases to trimming and J lost 3 bases, with 5 bases between them. The CDR3 sequence is 12 residues long. The CDR3 here is CASSFGDTEAFF. CDR3 DNA: TGTGCCAGCAGCTTCGGTGACACTGAAGCTTTCTTT.

The genes are TRBV12-1 and TRBJ1-2. TRBV12-1 has pseudogene status. This CDR3 is built from 14 residues. CDR3 in DNA: TGTGCCAGCAGCTTTGTAAGGAGGGAAGATGGCTACACCTTC. Translating it yields CASSFVRREDGYTF.

The J gene is TRBJ2-1, the V gene TRBV5-4; 13 nucleotides align to TRBD2. Germline V lookup: CDR1 SGHNT, CDR2 YYREEE (reference sequence). V lost 7 bases and J lost 2; bases outside the gene matches: 6. This CDR3 contains 16 residues. The CDR3 is CASARLAGGTYNEQFF. Here the CDR3 DNA reads TGTGCCAGCGCAAGACTAGCGGGGGGTACCTACAATGAGCAGTTCTTC. The full variable domain, in which reference TRBV5-4 and TRBJ2-1 provide the parts outside the CDR3, is ETGVTQSPTHLIKTRGQQVTLRCSSQSGHNTVSWYQQALGQGPQFIFQYYREEENGRGNFPPRFSGLQFPNYSSELNVNALELDDSALYLCASARLAGGTYNEQFFGPGTRLTVL.